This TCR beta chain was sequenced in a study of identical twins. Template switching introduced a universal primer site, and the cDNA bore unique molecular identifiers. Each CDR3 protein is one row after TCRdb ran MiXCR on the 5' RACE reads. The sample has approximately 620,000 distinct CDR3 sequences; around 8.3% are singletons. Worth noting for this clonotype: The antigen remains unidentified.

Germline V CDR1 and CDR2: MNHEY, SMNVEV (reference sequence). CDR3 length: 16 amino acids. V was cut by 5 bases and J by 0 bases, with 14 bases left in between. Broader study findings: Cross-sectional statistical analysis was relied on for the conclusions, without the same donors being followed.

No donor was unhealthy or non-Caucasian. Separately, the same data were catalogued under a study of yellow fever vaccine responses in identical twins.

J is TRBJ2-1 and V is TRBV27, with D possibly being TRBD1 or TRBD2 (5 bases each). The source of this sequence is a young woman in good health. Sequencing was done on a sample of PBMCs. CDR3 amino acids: CASSRSLGDSYNEQFF. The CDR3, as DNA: TGTGCCAGCAGTCGGTCTTTGGGGGACTCCTACAATGAGCAGTTCTTC.